This entry features one T cell receptor beta chain sequence. Its antigen remains unidentified. Distinct nucleotide sequences in the sample also encode this CDR3. The CDR3 extends over 15 amino acids. Germline-derived CDR1 and CDR2 are SGHTA and FQGNSA. Trimming pared 3 bases from V and 2 bases from J, leaving 14 bases between. Purities over 98% were achieved in all sorted populations. The sample comes from a study of beta chain features in type 1 diabetes. Study-wide results and caveats: Compared to healthy donors, patients appeared to have naive, central memory and Treg TCRB repertoires that were more alike.

TCRB transcripts that were expressed got sequenced, as all of the isolated RNA had been reverse transcribed. An average of about 3.6 million reads was obtained for naive, central memory and regulatory T cell samples. The data were produced by immunoSEQ multiplex PCR, yet TCRdb's version contains in-frame clones alone and is incomplete. The sample has some 900,000 clones, about 17% seen once. Sequences were obtained from naive CD4+ T cells from blood. The V gene is TRBV7-2, the J gene TRBJ2-7; D may correspond to TRBD1 or TRBD2 (5 bases each). The clonotype originates from a woman under 30 in good health. CDR3: CASSLTGTATYEQYF. DNA of the CDR3: TGTGCCAGCAGCTTGACCGGGACGGCGACCTACGAGCAGTACTTC.